These 29 T cell receptor beta chains share one sample of origin, sequenced in a study of control samples from healthy donors and cancer patients. The table came from immunoSEQ multiplex PCR; TCRdb's copy has only in-frame clones and leaves some out. The data show 200,000 or so clones, 90% to 95% seen once. The sequenced sample consisted of blood. The origin of the receptors is a man aged 30 to 39 in good health.

This clone was seen only once. The rearrangement links TRBV28 to TRBJ2-7; a possible D gene is TRBD1 (6 bases). The CDR3 consists of 13 residues. Germline V gene sequence: CDR1 MDHEN, CDR2 SYDVKM. The V end lost 8 bases, the J end lost 3 bases, and 14 bases lay between the germline ends. Written as DNA, the CDR3 is TGTGCCAGCGCAGGGGTTGTAGTCTACGAGCAGTACTTC. It translates to CASAGVVVYEQYF.

The rearrangement uses TRBV4-2 and TRBJ1-5; D not certain. Germline values: CDR1 LGHNA, CDR2 YNFKEQ. The V and J ends lost 6 bases and 0 bases respectively, with 9 bases between them. This CDR3 has 14 residues. The CDR3 DNA reads as TGTGCCAGCAGTTATCCCCTTAGCAATCAGCCCCAGCATTTT. This translates into CASSYPLSNQPQHF.

V gene TRBV2 combines with J gene TRBJ2-1; 8 bases are a match to TRBD2. Germline CDR1 reads SNHLY; CDR2 reads FYNNEI. V lost 7 bases and J lost 7; bases outside the gene matches: 12. The CDR3 has 15 residues. The CDR3 DNA follows: TGTGCCAGCACCCTGGGGGGCTTAGCGGGGAATGAGCAGTTCTTC. Residues: CASTLGGLAGNEQFF.

The chain has TRBV6-5 and TRBJ1-4; tentatively, D is TRBD1 (5 bases). Looked up from germline, CDR1 is MNHEY and CDR2 is SVGAGI. The CDR3 is made up of 15 amino acids. V lost 5 bases to trimming and J lost 4 bases, with 14 bases between them. Written as DNA, the CDR3 is TGTGCCAGCAGTAAGCGGGACGGACTTAATGAAAAACTGTTTTTT. Its translation is CASSKRDGLNEKLFF.

CDR3 bases: TGTGCCAGCAGCCCTAGGGGGACAGGGTTGGAGAGCACAGATACGCAGTATTTT. The encoded protein is CASSPRGTGLESTDTQYF. The chain links TRBV3-1 (or the pseudogene TRBV3-2) to TRBJ2-3, with TRBD1 matching 9 bases. The CDR3 is 18 amino acids. The J segment lost 0 bases and the V segment lost 4 bases, leaving 11 bases of the junction unmatched. Germline values: CDR1 LGHDT, CDR2 YNNKEL (reference sequence).

This clone was seen once. V gene TRBV20-1 combines with J gene TRBJ1-1; D remains ambiguous. Trimming stripped 6 bases from V and 1 base from J, with 6 bases between. Germline loops: CDR1 DFQATT, CDR2 SNEGSKA (reference sequence). The CDR3 sequence is 11 residues long. The CDR3 reads CSAPENTEAFF. CDR3 coding DNA: TGCAGTGCCCCAGAGAACACTGAAGCTTTCTTT.

The rearrangement links TRBV24-1 to TRBJ2-3; 7 nucleotides line up with TRBD2. CDR1 KGHDR and CDR2 SFDVKD come from the germline V gene. V lost 5 bases and J lost 2; bases outside the gene matches: 6. This CDR3 spans 15 amino acids. CDR3 coding DNA: TGTGCCACCAGTGTCGGAGCGGGGAACACAGATACGCAGTATTTT. It codes for CATSVGAGNTDTQYF.

CDR3 protein: CASSFSGDGYTF. The DNA for the CDR3 is TGCGCCAGCAGCTTTTCAGGGGATGGCTACACCTTC. The rearrangement uses TRBV5-1 and TRBJ1-2, with D perhaps matching TRBD1 (6 bases). Germline V gives CDR1 SGHRS, CDR2 YFSETQ. The CDR3 is 12 residues long. V lost 2 bases and J lost 6, with 8 bases in between.

The chain carries TRBV7-9 and TRBJ1-6; TRBD1 is a possible D gene (5 bases). V was trimmed by 0 bases and J by 0 bases, leaving 6 bases between them. The CDR3 covers 16 residues. CDR1 is SEHNR and CDR2 is FQNEAQ in the germline V gene (reference sequence). The CDR3 sequence: CASSLAGGSYNSPLHF. CDR3 nucleotides: TGTGCCAGCAGCTTAGCCGGGGGCTCCTATAATTCACCCCTCCACTTT.

The genes are TRBV29-1 and TRBJ1-2; possibly TRBD1 for D (6 bases). Germline CDR1 reads SQVTM; CDR2 reads ANQGSEA. This CDR3 is built from 14 residues. Deletions cut 4 bases from V and 5 bases from J, with 17 bases between. This CDR3 reads CSVGSGGAGYGYTF. The CDR3 DNA is TGCAGCGTTGGTAGTGGGGGCGCCGGGTATGGCTACACCTTC.

V is TRBV2 and J is TRBJ1-6; 9 positions agree with TRBD1. The V gene end was trimmed by 10 bases and the J gene end by 7 bases; junction bases not matched to a gene: 8. The germline gives CDR1 SNHLY, CDR2 FYNNEI. The CDR3 totals 14 residues. In nucleotides, the CDR3 is TGTGCCACCCTACCGGGACAGGGAAATTCACCCCTCCACTTT. Its protein product is CATLPGQGNSPLHF.

The chain couples TRBV7-9 to TRBJ2-3; TRBD1 is a possible D gene (5 bases). Trimming pared 5 bases from V and 0 bases from J, leaving 18 bases between. Germline V gene sequence: CDR1 SEHNR, CDR2 FQNEAQ (reference sequence). The CDR3 totals 17 residues. CDR3 coding DNA: TGTGCCAGCAGCCGTGTCTCAGGGTCTCCTAGCACAGATACGCAGTATTTT. Residues: CASSRVSGSPSTDTQYF.

This chain joins TRBV2 and TRBJ2-4; D is possibly TRBD1 (6 bases). The CDR3 loop spans 18 amino acids. The V end was cut by 8 bases, the J end by 3 bases, with 26 bases between. CDR1 and CDR2 from the germline V gene are SNHLY and FYNNEI. In DNA form, the CDR3 reads TGTGCCAGCGTATTGGGGACACCTAAAAATAGTGGCAAAAACATTCAGTACTTC. Encoded protein: CASVLGTPKNSGKNIQYF.

The V gene is TRBV4-1, the J gene TRBJ1-2; a weak D match, TRBD1 (5 bases). V gave up 4 bases and J gave up 5 bases, with 11 bases separating them. Germline V lookup: CDR1 MGHRA, CDR2 YSYEKL. There are 13 residues in the CDR3. The CDR3 sequence: CASSRGTVYGYTF. CDR3 sequence (DNA): TGCGCCAGCAGCCGAGGGACGGTGTATGGCTACACCTTC.

The J gene is TRBJ2-1, the V gene TRBV3-1 (or the pseudogene TRBV3-2); 8 bases map to TRBD2. Germline loops: CDR1 LGHDT, CDR2 YNNKEL (reference sequence). This CDR3 has 16 residues. With 0 bases clipped from V and 0 bases from J, the junction kept 1 base outside the gene matches. The CDR3 DNA sequence: TGTGCCAGCAGCCAAGACGCGGGGGGCTCCTACAATGAGCAGTTCTTC. Amino acids: CASSQDAGGSYNEQFF.

This chain joins TRBV25-1 and TRBJ1-6; 7 bases line up with TRBD1. The length of the CDR3 is 14 residues. V was clipped by 4 bases and J by 7 bases; unmatched bases: 4. Germline assignment: CDR1 MGHDK and CDR2 SYGVNS. CDR3 sequence (DNA): TGTGCCAGCAGTGCTACAGGGGTAAATTCACCCCTCCACTTT. Its protein is CASSATGVNSPLHF. The complete variable domain, with remaining parts taken from reference TRBV25-1 and TRBJ1-6, reads EADIYQTPRYLVIGTGKKITLECSQTMGHDKMYWYQQDPGMELHLIHYSYGVNSTEKGDLSSESTVSRIRTEHFPLTLESARPSHTSQYLCASSATGVNSPLHFGNGTRLTVT.

The CDR3 region is CAISERVGDNEKLFF. The CDR3 nucleotides read TGTGCCATCAGTGAGCGCGTAGGGGATAATGAAAAACTGTTTTTT. The rearrangement links TRBV10-3 to TRBJ1-4; D is possibly TRBD1 (5 bases). The CDR3 contains 15 residues. CDR1 and CDR2 from the germline V gene are ENHRY and SYGVKD. Trimming removed 2 bases at V and 4 bases at J, with 11 bases between.

Turning to this clone: A read error may account for a junction end that differs from germline. Other DNA sequences of this sample code for an identical CDR3. V and J are TRBV11-2 and TRBJ2-1; D might be TRBD2 (5 bases). Germline-derived CDR1 and CDR2 are SGHAT and FQNNGV. The CDR3 runs to 14 residues. The CDR3 protein is CASSPGEVKGVQFF. CDR3 nucleotides: TGCGCCAGCAGCCCCGGGGAAGTGAAGGGTGTGCAGTTCTTC.

V is TRBV6-6 and J is TRBJ2-3; 12 bases align to TRBD2. CDR1 is MNHNY, CDR2 SVGAGI, per germline (reference sequence). Germline trimming cut 2 bases from V and 8 bases from J; bases unmatched to any gene: 5. The CDR3 consists of 15 residues. In nucleotides, the CDR3 is TGTGCCAGCAGTTACCTAGCGGGGGGGCCGGGTACGCAGTATTTT. Protein product: CASSYLAGGPGTQYF.

This chain links TRBV5-4 with TRBJ1-6; tentatively, D is TRBD1 (5 bases). There are 16 residues in the CDR3. Germline V gene lookup returns CDR1 SGHNT and CDR2 YYREEE (reference sequence). Trimming stripped 4 bases from V and 4 bases from J, with 15 bases between. As DNA, the CDR3 is TGTGCCAGCAGCCCTGGGACCGCCACTTATAATTCACCCCTCCACTTT. Encoded protein: CASSPGTATYNSPLHF. The whole variable domain, remainder taken from reference TRBV5-4 and TRBJ1-6, is ETGVTQSPTHLIKTRGQQVTLRCSSQSGHNTVSWYQQALGQGPQFIFQYYREEENGRGNFPPRFSGLQFPNYSSELNVNALELDDSALYLCASSPGTATYNSPLHFGNGTRLTVT.

The rearrangement links TRBV7-3 to TRBJ2-2; D might be TRBD1 (6 bases). CDR3 size: 14 residues. The germline V and J ends were trimmed by 5 bases and 8 bases, with 15 bases remaining between them. In germline, CDR1 is SGHTA, CDR2 FQGTGA. The CDR3 nucleotides read TGTGCCAGCAGCATCCTACAGGGTCGAGGGGAGCTGTTTTTT. Its translation: CASSILQGRGELFF.

The chain uses TRBV9 and TRBJ2-1, with D possibly TRBD2 on 5 matching bases. V was trimmed by 2 bases and J by 2 bases, leaving 5 bases between them. Germline V gives CDR1 SGDLS, CDR2 YYNGEE. The CDR3 covers 13 residues. The CDR3 DNA reads as TGTGCCAGCAGCGTCGGGACCTACAATGAGCAGTTCTTC. This codes for CASSVGTYNEQFF.

The chain joins TRBV2 to TRBJ1-3; D uncertain. V was cut by 6 bases and J by 4 bases, with 19 bases left in between. The CDR3 extends over 16 amino acids. Germline V gene lookup returns CDR1 SNHLY and CDR2 FYNNEI. CDR3 in amino acids: CASRERTAARGNTIYF. CDR3 sequence (DNA): TGTGCCAGCAGGGAGAGAACAGCCGCGCGGGGAAACACCATATATTTT. Full variable domain (missing parts from reference TRBV2 and TRBJ1-3): EPEVTQTPSHQVTQMGQEVILRCVPISNHLYFYWYRQILGQKVEFLVSFYNNEISEKSEIFDDQFSVERPDGSNFTLKIRSTKLEDSAMYFCASRERTAARGNTIYFGEGSWLTVV.

CDR3 sequence: CASRGDGGTSGELFF. CDR3 in DNA: TGTGCCAGCAGGGGTGACGGCGGGACAAGCGGGGAGCTGTTTTTT. The chain links TRBV2 to TRBJ2-2, with D perhaps assigned TRBD1 or TRBD2 (6 bases each). This CDR3 has 15 amino acids. In germline, CDR1 is SNHLY, CDR2 FYNNEI. The V and J ends lost 6 bases and 7 bases respectively, with 18 bases between them.

The chain recombines TRBV2 with TRBJ1-3; 10 nucleotides match TRBD1. The germline CDR1 and CDR2 sequences are SNHLY and FYNNEI. The CDR3 runs 15 residues. J gave up 2 bases and V 8 bases, and 6 bases lay outside the gene matches. The CDR3 DNA reads TGTGCCAGCCAAAAAGGACAGGGGGCTGGAAACACCATATATTTT. Protein: CASQKGQGAGNTIYF.

The chain joins TRBV10-2 to TRBJ1-4; TRBD1 matches at 9 bases. With V trimmed by 8 bases and J by 7 bases, 5 bases remained unmatched. This CDR3 is built from 13 residues. The germline V gene has CDR1 WSHSY and CDR2 SAAADI. The CDR3 coding sequence is TGCGCCAGCGGGGGACAGGGAAGTGAAAAACTGTTTTTT. It yields the protein CASGGQGSEKLFF.

The rearrangement links TRBV3-1 (or the pseudogene TRBV3-2) to TRBJ2-1; TRBD1 or TRBD2 may be the D gene (7 bases each). The V end was cut by 5 bases, the J end by 2 bases, with 16 bases between. CDR1 is LGHDT, CDR2 YNNKEL, per germline (reference sequence). This CDR3 region has 16 residues. The CDR3 loop reads CASSDGQGGPYNEQFF. CDR3 DNA sequence: TGTGCCAGCAGCGACGGGCAGGGGGGGCCCTACAATGAGCAGTTCTTC.

V gene TRBV6-6 combines with J gene TRBJ2-7; TRBD1 matches 8 bases. This CDR3 region has 14 residues. Germline V gene sequence: CDR1 MNHNY, CDR2 SVGAGI (reference sequence). With V trimmed by 7 bases and J by 3 bases, 8 bases remained unmatched. CDR3 nucleotide sequence: TGTGCCAGCACCCACCGGGACAGGCTCTACGAGCAGTACTTC. Its translation is CASTHRDRLYEQYF.

J is TRBJ1-5 and V is TRBV2; weak D call: TRBD1 (5 bases). This CDR3 spans 16 amino acids. V lost 4 bases to trimming and J lost 11 bases, with 24 bases between them. CDR1 and CDR2 (germline): SNHLY, FYNNEI. The CDR3 loop is CASSGSRDPILESQHF. CDR3 sequence (DNA): TGTGCCAGCAGTGGATCCCGGGACCCGATATTGGAGTCCCAGCATTTT.